These 4 T cell receptor beta chains originate from one sample sequenced in a study of T cell changes during pregnancy in multiple sclerosis. Measured with immunoSEQ multiplex PCR; TCRdb has only the in-frame clones, and not every one. The sample carries 40,000 to 50,000 clones, 94% recorded once. The sequences come from CD8+ T cells from peripheral blood mononuclear cells, collected in the third trimester of pregnancy. All receptors derive from a female donor with multiple sclerosis, enrolled in a pregnancy study.

This chain links TRBV5-8 with TRBJ2-5, with a possible D match to TRBD1 (6 bases). The germline V gene encodes CDR1 SGHTS and CDR2 YDEGEE. V gave up 9 bases and J gave up 5 bases, with 26 bases separating them. CDR3 length: 16 amino acids. CDR3 DNA: TGTGCCACTTCGGGTTCGACCCTGGGGGCGTTCGAGACCCAGTACTTC. This codes for CATSGSTLGAFETQYF.

J is TRBJ2-5 and V is TRBV5-5, with a possible D match to TRBD2 (5 bases). Germline lookup yields CDR1 SGHKS and CDR2 YYEKEE (reference sequence). CDR3 length equals 11 residues. Trimming took off 7 bases at V and 5 bases at J, with 9 bases between the two ends. The CDR3: CASAGLETQYF. As DNA, the CDR3 is TGTGCCAGCGCGGGTCTTGAGACCCAGTACTTC.

This clone was observed once. J is TRBJ1-2 and V is TRBV30; D unresolved. CDR1 and CDR2 from the germline V gene are GTSNPN and SVGIG (reference sequence). Trimming removed 0 bases at V and 4 bases at J, with 9 bases between. The CDR3 consists of 13 residues. CDR3 amino acids: CAWSVPTGYGYTF. The CDR3 coding sequence is TGTGCCTGGAGTGTACCTACGGGCTATGGCTACACCTTC. The full variable domain, rest sourced from reference TRBV30 and TRBJ1-2, is SQTIHQWPATLVQPVGSPLSLECTVEGTSNPNLYWYRQAAGRGLQLLFYSVGIGQISSEVPQNLSASRPQDRQFILSSKKLLLSDSGFYLCAWSVPTGYGYTFGSGTRLTVV.

This chain joins TRBV2 and TRBJ2-2; tentative D call: TRBD1 (6 bases). Germline V gives CDR1 SNHLY, CDR2 FYNNEI. The CDR3 length is 15 residues. With 11 bases removed from V and 0 bases from J, the gap between germline ends came to 16 bases. CDR3 sequence reads: CAGSGAGPNTGELFF. The DNA for the CDR3 is TGTGCCGGCTCAGGGGCAGGGCCGAACACCGGGGAGCTGTTTTTT.